This T cell receptor (beta chain) was profiled in a study of human T cells and chemical hapten exposure. Study results and caveats: TCRs exceeding a frequency of 1 in 1000 stayed unchanged under DPC sensitization.

What the library attached to individual cDNA molecules were unique molecular identifiers. Original methodology: Samples held a median of around 100,000 TCRs, range about 23,224–700,000. TCRdb used MiXCR to reprocess the RACE reads, holding one entry per CDR3 protein. For this entry, the V and J calls and clone size follow TCRdb and not the study's own pipeline. The sample includes around 130,000 distinct CDR3 sequences, approximately 9% of them seen just once. The V and J ends lost 4 bases and 9 bases, in that order; junction bases with no gene match: 7. The CDR3 runs 14 residues. The germline V gene encodes CDR1 SGHRS and CDR2 YFSETQ. Time point meaning: healthy volunteer bleed at 2 weeks. Extraction yielded total RNA from whole blood (unfractionated). This clonotype came up a few times. The antigen is unknown.

This chain connects TRBV5-1 to TRBJ2-1; 10 nucleotides align to TRBD2. The sequencing input was whole blood. This receptor was obtained from a male donor in good health. Some clones in this sample may be carry-over from other donors' samples. The CDR3 DNA sequence: TGCGCCAGCAGCCCCGGACTAGCGGCTATTGAGCAGTTCTTC. As protein: CASSPGLAAIEQFF. Drawing the rest from reference TRBV5-1 and TRBJ2-1, the complete variable domain is KAGVTQTPRYLIKTRGQQVTLSCSPISGHRSVSWYQQTPGQGLQFLFEYFSETQRNKGNFPGRFSGRQFSNSRSEMNVSTLELGDSALYLCASSPGLAAIEQFFGPGTRLTVL.